Below are 26 T cell receptor beta chains sequenced from a single sample in a study of metastatic and nonmetastatic thyroid tumors. Not a single patient had been given any form of treatment at any point before undergoing thyroid surgery. TCRdb re-called clones via MiXCR from the PCR reads. The sample consists of about 43,000 clones, around 3.1% of them appearing once. Material for sequencing was blood. The receptors derive from a female donor with papillary thyroid cancer or a benign thyroid nodule (not recorded which). Some clones in this sample may be carry-over from other donors' samples.

The chain combines TRBV6-1 with TRBJ1-1, with no clear D. From germline, CDR1 is MNHNS and CDR2 SASEGT. CDR3 length: 17 residues. The ends were cut back, 6 bases at V and 4 bases at J, with 24 bases in the middle. The CDR3 spells CASSQPRWGSSGTEAFF. CDR3 coding DNA: TGTGCCAGCAGCCAACCCAGATGGGGTTCTTCGGGCACTGAAGCTTTCTTT.

This clone was counted once. The genes are TRBV20-1 and TRBJ2-7; 8 bases fit TRBD2. The CDR3 covers 15 residues. Trimming removed 0 bases from V and 2 bases from J; junction bases left unmatched: 6. Germline CDR1 and CDR2: DFQATT and SNEGSKA (reference sequence). The CDR3 reads CSARDLSGSTYEQYF. CDR3 nucleotides: TGCAGTGCTAGAGACCTAAGCGGGAGCACCTACGAGCAGTACTTC.

The CDR3 here is CASSQGTSGAYEQYF. Written as DNA, the CDR3 is TGTGCCAGCAGCCAAGGGACTAGCGGAGCCTACGAGCAGTACTTC. This rearrangement joins TRBV11-2 to TRBJ2-7, with 11 positions matching TRBD2. Germline CDR1 SGHAT, CDR2 FQNNGV. This CDR3 is 15 amino acids long. V shed 5 bases, J shed 2 bases, and the junction held 5 bases outside the gene matches. Together with reference TRBV11-2 and TRBJ2-7, the CDR3 gives the full variable domain: EAGVAQSPRYKIIEKRQSVAFWCNPISGHATLYWYQQILGQGPKLLIQFQNNGVVDDSQLPKDRFSAERLKGVDSTLKIQPAKLEDSAVYLCASSQGTSGAYEQYFGPGTRLTVT.

This clone has a count of ten or more. The genes are TRBV13 and TRBJ1-4; 10 positions match TRBD1. The CDR3 is made up of 14 amino acids. Germline V gives CDR1 PRHDT, CDR2 FYEKMQ (reference sequence). J lost 7 bases, V lost 5 bases, and 4 bases had no gene match. The chain's CDR3 is CASSDRGLGEKLFF. Written as DNA, the CDR3 is TGTGCCAGCAGCGACAGGGGGCTCGGTGAAAAACTGTTTTTT.

This clone was counted many times. This chain connects TRBV28 to TRBJ1-2; D is undetermined. V lost 4 bases and J lost 7, with 19 bases in between. This CDR3 contains 15 residues. CDR1 is MDHEN and CDR2 is SYDVKM in the germline V gene. The CDR3 here is CASSSSDLLIRGYTF. Written as DNA, the CDR3 is TGTGCCAGCAGTTCATCGGACCTGTTAATTCGTGGCTACACCTTC.

Ten or more counts support this clone. The J gene is TRBJ1-2, the V gene TRBV5-5, with D perhaps TRBD1 (5 bases). The germline gives CDR1 SGHKS, CDR2 YYEKEE (reference sequence). CDR3 length: 13 amino acids. V gave up 2 bases and J gave up 1 base, with 6 bases separating them. CDR3 DNA: TGTGCCAGCAGCTTCCAGGGTAACTATGGCTACACCTTC. It translates to CASSFQGNYGYTF.

There are many counts of this clone. This rearrangement joins TRBV20-1 to TRBJ2-1; the match to TRBD2 covers 12 bases. Losses at the gene ends were 3 bases for V and 6 bases for J; bases not matched to a gene: 9. This CDR3 contains 16 residues. Germline V gives CDR1 DFQATT, CDR2 SNEGSKA (reference sequence). The chain's CDR3 is CSASLLTSGGRNEQFF. The DNA for the CDR3 is TGCAGTGCTAGCCTTTTGACTAGCGGGGGCCGCAATGAGCAGTTCTTC.

The sample holds many counts of this clone. The chain couples TRBV6-1 to TRBJ2-3, with D perhaps TRBD2 (5 bases). Germline V gene data show CDR1 as MNHNS and CDR2 as SASEGT. This CDR3 contains 14 residues. V lost 0 bases and J lost 9, with 13 bases in between. For the CDR3, the DNA is TGTGCCAGCAGTGAAGCCCAGCGGTCGGGCACGCAGTATTTT. Amino acids: CASSEAQRSGTQYF.

This clone was seen many times. The chain is built from TRBV2 and TRBJ2-1; TRBD2 is a possible D gene (6 bases). V lost 8 bases to trimming and J lost 0 bases, with 14 bases between them. The CDR3 is 15 amino acids. Germline lookup yields CDR1 SNHLY and CDR2 FYNNEI. The CDR3 loop reads CASRELLSSYNEQFF. The DNA for the CDR3 is TGTGCCAGCCGGGAGCTTTTGAGCTCCTACAATGAGCAGTTCTTC.

At least ten counts were recorded for this clone. CDR3: CASSVDAATNTGELFF. CDR3 sequence (DNA): TGTGCCAGCAGCGTGGACGCGGCTACGAACACCGGGGAGCTGTTTTTT. This chain uses TRBV7-6 with TRBJ2-2; D gene ambiguous. The CDR3 has 16 residues. Germline CDR1 reads SGHVS; CDR2 reads FNYEAQ. Trimming took off 5 bases at V and 0 bases at J, with 13 bases between the two ends.

This clone was observed many times. The junction and the germline gene differ at one end; a read error may be behind it. The rearrangement joins TRBV7-7 to TRBJ2-3; weak D call: TRBD2 (6 bases). The CDR3 length is 13 residues. CDR1 and CDR2 from the germline V gene are SSHAT and FNYEAQ (reference sequence). The DNA for the CDR3 is TGTGCTAGCAGCTTCGGGACTGAAGATACGCAGTATTTT. This gives the protein CASSFGTEDTQYF.

The chain is built from TRBV7-9 and TRBJ2-3; 11 positions agree with TRBD1. Germline values: CDR1 SEHNR, CDR2 FQNEAQ (reference sequence). The V gene end was trimmed by 2 bases and the J gene end by 2 bases; junction bases not matched to a gene: 3. This CDR3 contains 16 residues. The chain's CDR3 is CASSLWDRGNTDTQYF. CDR3 nucleotide sequence: TGTGCCAGCAGCTTATGGGACAGGGGGAACACAGATACGCAGTATTTT. Full variable domain (remainder filled in from reference TRBV7-9 and TRBJ2-3): DTGVSQNPRHKITKRGQNVTFRCDPISEHNRLYWYRQTLGQGPEFLTYFQNEAQLEKSRLLSDRFSAERPKGSFSTLEIQRTEQGDSAMYLCASSLWDRGNTDTQYFGPGTRLTVL.

This clone was seen a few times. The rearrangement uses TRBV28 and TRBJ1-5, with D maybe TRBD1 (5 bases). The V gene lost 6 bases and the J gene lost 0 bases, with 15 bases spanning the gap. Germline V lookup: CDR1 MDHEN, CDR2 SYDVKM. The CDR3 sequence is 16 residues long. The DNA for the CDR3 is TGTGCCAGCAGAACGAATACAGGACTTAGCAATCAGCCCCAGCATTTT. Translation gives CASRTNTGLSNQPQHF.

This clone was seen repeatedly, ten times or more. The chain combines TRBV6-1 with TRBJ2-7; D not certain. The CDR3 runs 14 residues. CDR1 is MNHNS, CDR2 SASEGT, per germline. The V end was cut by 6 bases, the J end by 0 bases, with 12 bases between. CDR3 loop: CASRSRLSSYEQYF. The CDR3 DNA sequence: TGTGCCAGCAGATCACGACTGAGCTCCTACGAGCAGTACTTC.

There are many counts of this clone. The chain uses TRBV29-1 and TRBJ2-1; D is unclear. V was shortened by 4 bases and J by 7 bases, with 11 bases between the two germline ends. The CDR3 loop spans 12 amino acids. From germline, CDR1 is SQVTM and CDR2 ANQGSEA. CDR3 region: CSVVPKVNEQFF. In DNA, the CDR3 is TGCAGCGTTGTACCTAAGGTGAATGAGCAGTTCTTC.

This clone was seen more than once but under ten times. The chain uses TRBV24-1 and TRBJ2-4, with 7 positions matching TRBD2. J lost 3 bases, V lost 1 base, and 5 bases had no gene match. The CDR3 contains 16 residues. Germline assignment: CDR1 KGHDR and CDR2 SFDVKD. As DNA, the CDR3 is TGTGCCACCAGTGATTTTAGGGACTACCACAAAAACATTCAGTACTTC. The encoded protein is CATSDFRDYHKNIQYF.

Many counts were recorded for this clone. V is TRBV12-3 or TRBV12-4 and J is TRBJ1-6; TRBD1 is a possible D gene (5 bases). The CDR3 contains 13 residues. Trimming removed 7 bases at V and 7 bases at J, with 11 bases between. CDR3: CASTRTRNSPLHF. As DNA, the CDR3 is TGTGCCAGCACAAGGACACGAAATTCACCCCTCCACTTT.

This clone was detected only a few times. The gene calls are TRBV7-8 and TRBJ2-7; D is unclear. CDR3 size: 14 residues. CDR1 is SGHVS and CDR2 is FQNEAQ in the germline V gene. Trimming pared 2 bases from V and 3 bases from J, leaving 11 bases between. Here the CDR3 DNA reads TGTGCCAGCAGCTTACTCTCTAAGGGCTACGAGCAGTACTTC. Translated, it gives CASSLLSKGYEQYF. The variable domain in full, completed from reference TRBV7-8 and TRBJ2-7, reads GAGVSQSPRYKVAKRGQDVALRCDPISGHVSLFWYQQALGQGPEFLTYFQNEAQLDKSGLPSDRFFAERPEGSVSTLKIQRTQQEDSAVYLCASSLLSKGYEQYFGPGTRLTVT.

This clone has a handful of counts. This chain links TRBV7-3 with TRBJ2-7; 8 bases agree with TRBD1. Germline V CDR1 and CDR2: SGHTA, FQGTGA. CDR3 length: 16 residues. V was pared by 5 bases and J by 1 base, with 10 bases of the junction left unmatched. The CDR3: CASSIRTGTGSYEQYF. The CDR3 DNA is TGTGCCAGCAGCATCCGCACAGGGACAGGTTCCTACGAGCAGTACTTC.

This clone was recorded many times. The rearrangement uses TRBV20-1 and TRBJ2-3; 8 nucleotides align to TRBD2. The CDR3 consists of 15 residues. V lost 3 bases, J lost 0 bases, and 5 bases stayed unmatched. Germline CDR1 DFQATT, CDR2 SNEGSKA (reference sequence). CDR3 region: CSARAAGDSTDTQYF. CDR3 nucleotide sequence: TGCAGTGCTAGGGCAGCGGGAGACAGCACAGATACGCAGTATTTT.

This clone was observed many times. The V call is TRBV3-1, the J call TRBJ2-2; perhaps TRBD2 as D (5 bases). V lost 1 base to trimming and J lost 5 bases, with 5 bases between them. The germline CDR1 and CDR2 sequences are LGHDT and YNNKEL (reference sequence). CDR3 size: 13 residues. The DNA of the CDR3 is TGTGCCAGCAGCCAAGGGAGGACCGGGGAGCTGTTTTTT. Translated, it gives CASSQGRTGELFF.

The V call is TRBV6-5, the J call TRBJ1-3; maybe TRBD1 (5 bases). This CDR3 has 14 residues. V was shortened by 2 bases and J by 9 bases, with 14 bases between the two germline ends. The germline gives CDR1 MNHEY, CDR2 SVGAGI. The CDR3 bases are TGTGCCAGCAGTTACGGCGCGGGGCTCGGCACCATATATTTT. The encoded protein is CASSYGAGLGTIYF.

The table lists this clone with a few counts. V is TRBV12-3 or TRBV12-4 and J is TRBJ2-2, with D unresolved. V was cut by 3 bases and J by 0 bases, with 8 bases left in between. The CDR3 runs 15 residues. DNA for the CDR3: TGTGCCAGCAGTTTGCGTCGGGCGAACACCGGGGAGCTGTTTTTT. This encodes CASSLRRANTGELFF.

CDR3 bases: TGTGCCAGCATCCCGACAGAAGAAGGCAATGAGGCTTTCTTT. Translation gives CASIPTEEGNEAFF. The rearrangement links TRBV6-2 or TRBV6-3 to TRBJ1-1, with D possibly TRBD1 on 5 matching bases. Trimming removed 7 bases at V and 11 bases at J, with 23 bases between. The CDR3 has 14 residues. Germline V gives CDR1 MNHEY, CDR2 SVGEGT.

This clone was recorded at least ten times. A clone one base away is much larger, so this may be a read error. It is likely a read error, because the conserved phenylalanine at the end of the CDR3 is missing. This chain joins TRBV20-1 and TRBJ1-2, with 10 positions matching TRBD1. CDR1 is DFQATT and CDR2 is SNEGSKA in the germline V gene (reference sequence). This CDR3 is built from 14 residues. V dropped 1 base and J dropped 7; count of bases not matched to a gene: 6. In DNA form, the CDR3 reads TGCAGTGCTAGAGGACAGGGGGCTTCACTTGGCTACACCTCC. This codes for CSARGQGASLGYTS.

The V gene is TRBV6-1, the J gene TRBJ2-7, with 8 bases aligning to TRBD2. CDR1 is MNHNS and CDR2 is SASEGT in the germline V gene. CDR3 length: 15 amino acids. Trimming removed 8 bases from V and 2 bases from J; junction bases left unmatched: 11. CDR3 DNA: TGTGCCAGCGTCTTCCGGGAGGGCCGCGCCTACGAGCAGTACTTC. This encodes CASVFREGRAYEQYF.